The rows below give T cell receptor beta chains drawn from one sample of a study of CD8+ T cells in alopecia areata. The repertoire was sequenced with immunoSEQ multiplex PCR; TCRdb's copy has only in-frame clones and lacks some. The sample lists around 250,000 clones; under 80% were seen once. Material: CD4+ T cells sorted from blood, obtained at week 0. Source of these receptors: a human donor with alopecia areata. Both conserved end residues are trimmed from each CDR3.

cdr3_length: 10; v_call: TRBV2; cdr3_aa: ASSPIRGTQY
cdr3_length: 6; v_call: TRBV30; cdr3_aa: AWSDRL
cdr3_length: 14; v_call: TRBV27; cdr3_aa: AISPWRGTGANVLT
cdr3_length: 14; v_call: TRBV7-6; cdr3_aa: ASSLAITGSSYEQY
cdr3_length: 9; v_call: TRBV27; cdr3_aa: ASSLGYEQY
cdr3_length: 12; v_call: TRBV9; cdr3_aa: ASSVLTDRDTQY
cdr3_length: 11; v_call: TRBV2; cdr3_aa: ASSVGRQETQY
cdr3_length: 11; v_call: TRBV29-1; cdr3_aa: SVVPTGVLGYT
cdr3_length: 13; v_call: TRBV27; cdr3_aa: ASSFPTGMGKTQY
cdr3_length: 14; v_call: TRBV28; cdr3_aa: AILAAGSSSYNEQF
cdr3_length: 16; v_call: TRBV5-1; cdr3_aa: ASSSVQGPPSGANVLT
cdr3_length: 9; v_call: TRBV20-1; cdr3_aa: SADRQETQY
cdr3_length: 13; v_call: TRBV30; cdr3_aa: AWSVSVGETDTQY
cdr3_length: 12; v_call: TRBV5-1; cdr3_aa: ASSLGSLQDTQY
cdr3_length: 12; v_call: TRBV9; cdr3_aa: ASSVGGTEETQY
cdr3_length: 10; v_call: TRBV2; cdr3_aa: ASSRPKPPLH
cdr3_length: 14; v_call: TRBV7-9; cdr3_aa: ASSLTGTSIADTQY
cdr3_length: 13; v_call: TRBV6-1; cdr3_aa: ASSEASVFYNEQF
cdr3_length: 14; v_call: TRBV4-3; cdr3_aa: ASSQDGRDAGYGYT
cdr3_length: 12; v_call: TRBV29-1; cdr3_aa: SVVAPNFYNEQF
cdr3_length: 13; v_call: TRBV7-2; cdr3_aa: ASSLRGSGANVLT
cdr3_length: 12; v_call: TRBV29-1; cdr3_aa: SVKTDSYNSPLH
cdr3_length: 11; v_call: TRBV29-1; cdr3_aa: SVEDRGSYGYT
cdr3_length: 14; v_call: TRBV4-2; cdr3_aa: ASSIRHGGESYEQY
cdr3_length: 12; v_call: TRBV30; cdr3_aa: AWSVWGRSKEQY
cdr3_length: 13; v_call: TRBV9; cdr3_aa: ASSVGSSGWETQY